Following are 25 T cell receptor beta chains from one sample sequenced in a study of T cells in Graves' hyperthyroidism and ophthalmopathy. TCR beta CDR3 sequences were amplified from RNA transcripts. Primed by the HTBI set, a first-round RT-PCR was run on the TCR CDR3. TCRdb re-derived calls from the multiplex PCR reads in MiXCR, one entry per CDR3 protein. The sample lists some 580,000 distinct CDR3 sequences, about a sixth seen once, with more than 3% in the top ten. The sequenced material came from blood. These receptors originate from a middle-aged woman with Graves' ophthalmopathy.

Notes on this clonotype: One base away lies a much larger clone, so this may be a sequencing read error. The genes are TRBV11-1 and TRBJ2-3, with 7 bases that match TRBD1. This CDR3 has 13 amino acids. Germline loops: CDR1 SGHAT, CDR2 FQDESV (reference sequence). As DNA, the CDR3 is TGTGCCGGCAGCTCCGGACAGGCTGATACGCAGTATTTT. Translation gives CAGSSGQADTQYF. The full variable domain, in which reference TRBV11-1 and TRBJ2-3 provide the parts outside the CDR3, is EAEVAQSPRYKITEKSQAVAFWCDPISGHATLYWYRQILGQGPELLVQFQDESVVDDSQLPKDRFSAERLKGVDSTLKIQPAELGDSAMYLCAGSSGQADTQYFGPGTRLTVL.

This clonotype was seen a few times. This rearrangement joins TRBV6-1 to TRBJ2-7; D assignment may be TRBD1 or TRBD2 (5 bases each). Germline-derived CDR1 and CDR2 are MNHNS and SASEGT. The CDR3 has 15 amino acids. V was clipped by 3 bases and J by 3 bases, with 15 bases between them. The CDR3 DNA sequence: TGTGCCAGCAGTGACCCGAAGGGACGCTACTACGAGCAGTACTTC. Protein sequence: CASSDPKGRYYEQYF.

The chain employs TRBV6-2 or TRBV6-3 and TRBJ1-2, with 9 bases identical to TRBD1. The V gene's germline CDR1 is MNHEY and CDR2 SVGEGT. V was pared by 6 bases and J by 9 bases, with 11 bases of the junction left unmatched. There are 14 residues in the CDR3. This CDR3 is CASRDRGADHRYTF. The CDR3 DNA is TGTGCCAGCAGGGACAGGGGAGCGGACCATCGCTACACCTTC.

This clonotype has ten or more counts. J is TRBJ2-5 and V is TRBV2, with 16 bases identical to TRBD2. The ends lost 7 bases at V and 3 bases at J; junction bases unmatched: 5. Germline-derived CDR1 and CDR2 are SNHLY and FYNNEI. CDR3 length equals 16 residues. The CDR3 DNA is TGTGCCAGCAACACCGGGACTAGCGGGGGGGAAGAGACCCAGTACTTC. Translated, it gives CASNTGTSGGEETQYF.

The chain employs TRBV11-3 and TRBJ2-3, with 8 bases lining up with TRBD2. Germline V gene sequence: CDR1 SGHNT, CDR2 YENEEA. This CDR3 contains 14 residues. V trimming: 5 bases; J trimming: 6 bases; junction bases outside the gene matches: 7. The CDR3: CASSQWTSYDTQYF. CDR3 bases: TGTGCCAGCAGCCAATGGACTAGCTATGATACGCAGTATTTT.

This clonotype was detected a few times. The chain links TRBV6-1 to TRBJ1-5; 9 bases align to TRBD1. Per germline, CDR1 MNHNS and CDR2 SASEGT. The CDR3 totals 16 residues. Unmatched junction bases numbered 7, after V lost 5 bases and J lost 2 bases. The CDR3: CASSRQGDGRNQPQHF. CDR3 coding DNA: TGTGCCAGCAGTCGACAGGGGGACGGTCGCAATCAGCCCCAGCATTTT.

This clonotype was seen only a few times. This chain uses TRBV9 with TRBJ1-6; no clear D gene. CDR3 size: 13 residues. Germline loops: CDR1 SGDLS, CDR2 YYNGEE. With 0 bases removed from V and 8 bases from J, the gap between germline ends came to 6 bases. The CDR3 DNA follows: TGTGCCAGCAGCGTAGATAGGGATTCACCCCTCCACTTT. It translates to CASSVDRDSPLHF.

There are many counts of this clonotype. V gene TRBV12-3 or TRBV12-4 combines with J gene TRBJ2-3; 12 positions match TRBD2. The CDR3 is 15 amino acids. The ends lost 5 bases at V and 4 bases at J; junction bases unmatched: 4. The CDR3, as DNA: TGTGCCAGCAGTCTGACTAGCGGGAGCCCAGATACGCAGTATTTT. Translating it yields CASSLTSGSPDTQYF.

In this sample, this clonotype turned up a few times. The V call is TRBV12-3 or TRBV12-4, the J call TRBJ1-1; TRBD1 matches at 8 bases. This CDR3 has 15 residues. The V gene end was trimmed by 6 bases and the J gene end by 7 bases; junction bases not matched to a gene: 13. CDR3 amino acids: CASRPTRDRLSEAFF. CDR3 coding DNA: TGTGCCAGCAGGCCAACTCGGGACAGGCTAAGTGAAGCTTTCTTT.

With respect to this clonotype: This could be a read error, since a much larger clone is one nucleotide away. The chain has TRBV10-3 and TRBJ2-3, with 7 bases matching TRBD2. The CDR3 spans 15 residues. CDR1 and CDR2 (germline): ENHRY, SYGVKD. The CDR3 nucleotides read TGTGCCATCGGTGAAGCTAGCGGAAGCACAGATACGCAGTATTTT. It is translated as CAIGEASGSTDTQYF.

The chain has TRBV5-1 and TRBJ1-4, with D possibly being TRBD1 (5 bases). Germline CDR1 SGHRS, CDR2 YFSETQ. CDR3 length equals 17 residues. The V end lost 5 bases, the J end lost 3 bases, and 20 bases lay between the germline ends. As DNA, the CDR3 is TGCGCCAGCAGGATGGGCGTCACAGGCAGCTCTAATGAAAAACTGTTTTTT. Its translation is CASRMGVTGSSNEKLFF.

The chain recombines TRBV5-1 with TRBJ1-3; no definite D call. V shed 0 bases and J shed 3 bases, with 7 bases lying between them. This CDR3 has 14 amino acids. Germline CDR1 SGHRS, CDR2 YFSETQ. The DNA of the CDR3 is TGCGCCAGCAGCTTGGAAGGGATTGGAAACACCATATATTTT. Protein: CASSLEGIGNTIYF.

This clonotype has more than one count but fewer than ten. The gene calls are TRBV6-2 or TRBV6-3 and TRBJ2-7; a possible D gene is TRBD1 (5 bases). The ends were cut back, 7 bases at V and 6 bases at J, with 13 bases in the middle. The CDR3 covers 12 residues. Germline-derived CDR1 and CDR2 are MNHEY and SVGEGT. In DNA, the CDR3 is TGTGCCAGCATGGCAGGGTTGGGCGAGCAGTACTTC. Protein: CASMAGLGEQYF.

CDR3 nucleotide sequence: TGTGCCAGCAGCTCTCTTAGTGGAGGGGTTGGGCCCCAGCATTTT. Amino acids: CASSSLSGGVGPQHF. The V gene is TRBV7-2, the J gene TRBJ1-5, with D perhaps TRBD1 (5 bases). V shed 4 bases and J shed 9 bases, with 19 bases lying between them. This CDR3 region has 15 residues. Germline loops: CDR1 SGHTA, CDR2 FQGNSA.

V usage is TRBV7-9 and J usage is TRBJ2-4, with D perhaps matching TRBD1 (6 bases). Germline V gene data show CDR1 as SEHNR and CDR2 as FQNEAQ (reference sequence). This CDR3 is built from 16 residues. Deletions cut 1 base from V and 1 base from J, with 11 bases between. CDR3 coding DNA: TGTGCCAGCAGCTTAGGGGGGCTAGGCGCCAAAAACATTCAGTACTTC. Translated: CASSLGGLGAKNIQYF.

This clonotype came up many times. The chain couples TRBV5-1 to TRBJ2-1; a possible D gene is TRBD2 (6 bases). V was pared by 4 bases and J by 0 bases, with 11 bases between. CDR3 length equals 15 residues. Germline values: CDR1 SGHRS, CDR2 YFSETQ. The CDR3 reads CASSAAGSSYNEQFF. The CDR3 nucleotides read TGCGCCAGCAGCGCTGCGGGGAGCTCCTACAATGAGCAGTTCTTC.

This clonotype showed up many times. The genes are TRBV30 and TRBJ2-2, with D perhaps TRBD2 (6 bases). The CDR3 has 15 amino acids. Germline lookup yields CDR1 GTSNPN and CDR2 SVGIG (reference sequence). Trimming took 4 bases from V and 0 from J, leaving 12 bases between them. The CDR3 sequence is CAWNTGTPNTGELFF. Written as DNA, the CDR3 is TGTGCCTGGAACACCGGGACTCCGAACACCGGGGAGCTGTTTTTT.

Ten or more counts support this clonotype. For the CDR3, the DNA is TGTGCCAGCAGCCCCCGTACGCCTGGAAACACCATATATTTT. This translates into CASSPRTPGNTIYF. The chain carries TRBV3-1 and TRBJ1-3, with D uncertain. This CDR3 region has 14 residues. In germline, CDR1 is LGHDT, CDR2 YNNKEL (reference sequence). V lost 4 bases, J lost 2 bases, and 9 bases lay in between.

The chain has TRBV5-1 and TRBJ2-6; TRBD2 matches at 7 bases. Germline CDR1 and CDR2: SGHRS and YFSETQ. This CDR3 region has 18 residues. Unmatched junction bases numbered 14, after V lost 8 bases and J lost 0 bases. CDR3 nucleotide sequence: TGCGCCAGTTCTACTTCGGGACTAACCAACTCTGGGGCCAACGTCCTGACTTTC. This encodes CASSTSGLTNSGANVLTF.

The CDR3 DNA sequence: TGTGCCAGCACCATGACTAGCGGGGCGGATACGCAGTATTTT. Protein: CASTMTSGADTQYF. V and J are TRBV27 and TRBJ2-3; 11 bases are a match to TRBD2. The V gene's germline CDR1 is MNHEY and CDR2 SMNVEV (reference sequence). After removal of 7 bases from V and 6 bases from J, the junction contained 6 bases not matched to a gene. This CDR3 contains 14 residues.

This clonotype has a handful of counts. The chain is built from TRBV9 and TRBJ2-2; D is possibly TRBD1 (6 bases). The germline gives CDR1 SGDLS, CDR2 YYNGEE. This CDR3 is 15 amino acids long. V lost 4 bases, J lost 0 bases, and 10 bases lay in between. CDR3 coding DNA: TGTGCCAGCAGCTCCCGGACAGCGAACACCGGGGAGCTGTTTTTT. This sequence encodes CASSSRTANTGELFF.

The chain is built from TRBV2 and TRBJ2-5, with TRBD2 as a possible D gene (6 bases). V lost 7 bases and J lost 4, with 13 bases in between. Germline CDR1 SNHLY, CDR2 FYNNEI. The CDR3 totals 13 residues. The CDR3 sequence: CASKEGVAETQYF. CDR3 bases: TGTGCCAGCAAGGAGGGAGTGGCAGAGACCCAGTACTTC.

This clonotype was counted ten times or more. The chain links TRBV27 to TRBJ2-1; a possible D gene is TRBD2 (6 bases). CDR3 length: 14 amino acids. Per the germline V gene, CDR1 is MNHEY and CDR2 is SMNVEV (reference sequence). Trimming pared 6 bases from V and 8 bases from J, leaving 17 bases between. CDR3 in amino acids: CASSRTRDLHEQFF. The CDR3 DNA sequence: TGTGCCAGCAGCCGTACAAGGGACTTACATGAGCAGTTCTTC.

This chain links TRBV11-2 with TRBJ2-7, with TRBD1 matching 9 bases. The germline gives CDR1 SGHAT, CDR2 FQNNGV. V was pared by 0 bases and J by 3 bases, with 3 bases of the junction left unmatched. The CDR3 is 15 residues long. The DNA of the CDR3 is TGTGCCAGCAGCTTAGATCGGGACAGGGTCTACGAGCAGTACTTC. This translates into CASSLDRDRVYEQYF.

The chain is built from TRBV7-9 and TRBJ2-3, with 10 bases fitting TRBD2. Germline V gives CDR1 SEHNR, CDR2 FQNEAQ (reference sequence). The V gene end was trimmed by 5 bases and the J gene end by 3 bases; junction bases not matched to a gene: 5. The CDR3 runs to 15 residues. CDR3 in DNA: TGTGCCAGCAGCGGCCCAGCGGGAGGGACAGATACGCAGTATTTT. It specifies CASSGPAGGTDTQYF.